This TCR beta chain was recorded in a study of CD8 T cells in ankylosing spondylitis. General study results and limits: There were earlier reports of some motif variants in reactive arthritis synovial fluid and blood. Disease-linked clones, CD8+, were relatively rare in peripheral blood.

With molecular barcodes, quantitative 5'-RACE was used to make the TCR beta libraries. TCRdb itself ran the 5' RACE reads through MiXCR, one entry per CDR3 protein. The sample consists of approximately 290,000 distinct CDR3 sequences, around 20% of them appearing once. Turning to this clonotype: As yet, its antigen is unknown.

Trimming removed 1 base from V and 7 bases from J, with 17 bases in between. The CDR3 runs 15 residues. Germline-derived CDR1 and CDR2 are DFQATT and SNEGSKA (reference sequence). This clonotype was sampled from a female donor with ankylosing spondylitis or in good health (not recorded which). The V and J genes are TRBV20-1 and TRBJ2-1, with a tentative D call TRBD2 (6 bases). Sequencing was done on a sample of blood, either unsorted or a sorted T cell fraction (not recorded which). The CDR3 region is CSARGLRGTGNEQFF. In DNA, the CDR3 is TGCAGTGCTAGAGGACTTCGCGGGACGGGGAATGAGCAGTTCTTC.